Below, 10 T cell receptor beta chains from the same sample are listed, as sequenced in a study of cytomegalovirus exposure and HLA in healthy donors (dated by TCRdb to the late 2010s). The library was made by the immunoSEQ multiplex PCR assay. The multiplex PCR relied on a mix of 60 forward primers for TCR Vbeta segments and 13 reverse primers for TCR Jbeta segments. The source is immuneACCESS, and TCRdb retained only in-frame sequences with V and J called. Part of the clones is not carried over; for the studies checked, unresolved V genes explain less than half of this, and the remainder is unexplained. Within this sample are fewer than 75,000 clones, with around 80% of them counted one time only. The ten largest clonotypes hold 2.9% of the sample. The sequenced material came from PBMCs. All receptors come from a woman under 40 in good health and CMV-seronegative.

V is TRBV7-9 and J is TRBJ1-3; 7 bases are shared with TRBD1. Germline loops: CDR1 SEHNR, CDR2 FQNEAQ (reference sequence). This CDR3 spans 16 amino acids. Trimming took 2 bases from V and 2 from J; bases not matched to a gene: 6. CDR3: CASSLRWGTAGNTIYF. CDR3 DNA sequence: TGTGCCAGCAGCTTAAGGTGGGGGACAGCTGGAAACACCATATATTTT.

The chain carries TRBV7-8 and TRBJ2-5, with TRBD2 matching over 9 bases. The J call may be faulty, since TRBJ2-7 better matches the DNA end. Germline V gene data show CDR1 as SGHVS and CDR2 as FQNEAQ. The CDR3 covers 15 residues. The CDR3 nucleotides are TGTGCCAGCAGCTTCTTAGCGGGGGCGACCTACGAGCAGTACTTC. Amino acids: CASSFLAGATYEQYF.

The rearrangement joins TRBV5-1 to TRBJ1-6; 8 nucleotides agree with TRBD1. J lost 9 bases, V lost 4 bases, and 15 bases had no gene match. The CDR3 has 17 amino acids. Germline V gene lookup returns CDR1 SGHRS and CDR2 YFSETQ. The CDR3 spells CASSHGGQVALGSPLHF. DNA for the CDR3: TGCGCCAGCAGCCATGGGGGACAGGTCGCCCTCGGTTCACCCCTCCACTTT.

V and J are TRBV7-2 and TRBJ1-1; possibly TRBD1 for D (5 bases). V shed 5 bases and J shed 5 bases, with 15 bases lying between them. Germline V gives CDR1 SGHTA, CDR2 FQGNSA. The CDR3 is 14 residues long. The CDR3 region is CASSGKLGATEAFF. As DNA, the CDR3 is TGTGCCAGCAGCGGAAAGCTAGGGGCTACTGAAGCTTTCTTT. The full variable domain, with the rest looked up from reference TRBV7-2 and TRBJ1-1, is GAGVSQSPSNKVTEKGKDVELRCDPISGHTALYWYRQSLGQGLEFLIYFQGNSAPDKSGLPSDRFSAERTGGSVSTLTIQRTQQEDSAVYLCASSGKLGATEAFFGQGTRLTVV.

The chain combines TRBV4-1 with TRBJ1-3, with 7 bases fitting TRBD1. The CDR3 length is 18 residues. With 0 bases clipped from V and 5 bases from J, the junction kept 13 bases outside the gene matches. Looked up from germline, CDR1 is MGHRA and CDR2 is YSYEKL. For the CDR3, the DNA is TGCGCCAGCAGCCAAGACGGACAGGCCTCTCCCCATCGAAACACCATATATTTT. Protein: CASSQDGQASPHRNTIYF.

The chain uses TRBV9 and TRBJ2-7; 9 bases match TRBD1. After removal of 4 bases from V and 3 bases from J, the junction contained 17 bases not matched to a gene. This CDR3 contains 18 residues. Per germline, CDR1 SGDLS and CDR2 YYNGEE. CDR3: CASSLSPRGTGSSYEQYV. In DNA, the CDR3 is TGTGCCAGCAGCTTAAGTCCGAGGGGGACAGGGAGCAGCTACGAGCAGTACGTC.

The V and J genes are TRBV19 and TRBJ2-7; weak D call: TRBD1 (6 bases). Per the germline V gene, CDR1 is LNHDA and CDR2 is SQIVND (reference sequence). The CDR3 spans 13 residues. Trimming pared 6 bases from V and 0 bases from J, leaving 9 bases between. This CDR3 is CASRQGSSYEQYF. DNA of the CDR3: TGTGCCAGTAGACAGGGTAGCTCCTACGAGCAGTACTTC.

This clone was recorded once. The chain carries TRBV5-1 and TRBJ2-1, with 10 bases matching TRBD2. The CDR3 loop spans 15 amino acids. CDR1 and CDR2 (germline): SGHRS, YFSETQ. V lost 5 bases and J lost 4; bases outside the gene matches: 6. This chain's CDR3 is CASSPGTSEYNEQFF. CDR3 coding DNA: TGCGCCAGCAGTCCCGGGACTAGCGAGTACAATGAGCAGTTCTTC.

A few counts support this clone. This chain links TRBV4-3 with TRBJ1-1; the D gene is possibly TRBD1 (5 bases). V was pared by 0 bases and J by 9 bases, with 14 bases between. CDR3 length equals 14 residues. The germline CDR1 and CDR2 sequences are LGHNA and YSLEER. The CDR3 region has the DNA TGCGCCAGCAGCCAAGATGTACGGGCAGGGAAAGCTTTCTTT. Encoded protein: CASSQDVRAGKAFF.

The count of this clone is one. This sequence joins TRBV27 and TRBJ2-5; 8 bases match TRBD1. The tail of the sequence fits TRBJ2-7 better, so the J call may be wrong. The germline gives CDR1 MNHEY, CDR2 SMNVEV (reference sequence). The CDR3 totals 15 residues. For the CDR3, the DNA is TGTGCCAGCAGCTACACCCGACAGGGGTTCTACGAGCAGTACTTC. Protein: CASSYTRQGFYEQYF.